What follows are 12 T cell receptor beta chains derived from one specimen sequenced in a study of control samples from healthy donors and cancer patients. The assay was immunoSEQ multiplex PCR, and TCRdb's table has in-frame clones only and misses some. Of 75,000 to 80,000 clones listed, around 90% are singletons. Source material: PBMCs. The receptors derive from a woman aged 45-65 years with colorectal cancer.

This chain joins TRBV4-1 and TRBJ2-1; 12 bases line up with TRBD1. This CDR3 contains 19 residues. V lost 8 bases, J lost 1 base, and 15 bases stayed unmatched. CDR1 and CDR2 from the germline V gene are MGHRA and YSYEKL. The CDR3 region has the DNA TGCGCCAGCTCCCGGGACAGGGGGCAGTTTCGGAAATCCTACAATGAGCAGTTCTTC. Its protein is CASSRDRGQFRKSYNEQFF.

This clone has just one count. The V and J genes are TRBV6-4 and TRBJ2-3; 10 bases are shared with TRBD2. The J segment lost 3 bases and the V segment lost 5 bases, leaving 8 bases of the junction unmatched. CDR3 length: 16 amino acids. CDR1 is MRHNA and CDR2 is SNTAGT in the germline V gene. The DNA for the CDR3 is TGTGCCAGCAGTAACGGGACTAGCGATGGGACAGATACGCAGTATTTT. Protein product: CASSNGTSDGTDTQYF.

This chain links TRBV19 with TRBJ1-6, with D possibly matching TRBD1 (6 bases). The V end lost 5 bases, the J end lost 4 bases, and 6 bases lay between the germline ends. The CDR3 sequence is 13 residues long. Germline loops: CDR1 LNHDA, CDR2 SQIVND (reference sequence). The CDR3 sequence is CASSGQYNSPLHF. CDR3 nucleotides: TGTGCCAGTAGTGGACAGTATAATTCACCCCTCCACTTT.

CDR3 region: CASSFRQEVGYTF. The CDR3 DNA reads TGTGCCAGTAGTTTCCGACAAGAGGTTGGCTACACCTTC. The chain couples TRBV19 to TRBJ1-2; D ambiguous. V was shortened by 5 bases and J by 7 bases, with 14 bases between the two germline ends. This CDR3 has 13 residues. Germline V CDR1 and CDR2: LNHDA, SQIVND (reference sequence).

CDR3 nucleotide sequence: TGTGCCAGCAGCCGGGCGATACAATCAGATACGCAGTATTTT. Translating gives CASSRAIQSDTQYF. The chain has TRBV7-2 and TRBJ2-3, with D unclear. This CDR3 comprises 14 residues. Looked up from germline, CDR1 is SGHTA and CDR2 is FQGNSA. Trimming cost V 5 bases and J 4 bases, with 13 bases left between them.

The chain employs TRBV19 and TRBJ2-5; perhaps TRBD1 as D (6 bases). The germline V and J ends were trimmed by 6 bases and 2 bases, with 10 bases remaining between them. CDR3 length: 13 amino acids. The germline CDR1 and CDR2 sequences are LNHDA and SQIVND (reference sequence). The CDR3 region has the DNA TGTGCCAGTAGGCCGAGGGGGCAAGAGACCCAGTACTTC. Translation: CASRPRGQETQYF.

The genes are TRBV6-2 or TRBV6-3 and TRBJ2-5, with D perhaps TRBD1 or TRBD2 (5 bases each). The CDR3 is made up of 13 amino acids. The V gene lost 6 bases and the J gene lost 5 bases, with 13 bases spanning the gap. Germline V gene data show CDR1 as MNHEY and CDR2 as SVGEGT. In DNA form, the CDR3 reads TGTGCCAGCAGCACTCAGGGAGTGGAGACCCAGTACTTC. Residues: CASSTQGVETQYF.

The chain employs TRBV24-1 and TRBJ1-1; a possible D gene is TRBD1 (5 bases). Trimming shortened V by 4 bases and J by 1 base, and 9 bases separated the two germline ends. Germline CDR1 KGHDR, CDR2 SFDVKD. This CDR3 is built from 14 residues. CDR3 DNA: TGTGCCACCAGTGAAGCAGGGCCGAACACTGAAGCTTTCTTT. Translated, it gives CATSEAGPNTEAFF.

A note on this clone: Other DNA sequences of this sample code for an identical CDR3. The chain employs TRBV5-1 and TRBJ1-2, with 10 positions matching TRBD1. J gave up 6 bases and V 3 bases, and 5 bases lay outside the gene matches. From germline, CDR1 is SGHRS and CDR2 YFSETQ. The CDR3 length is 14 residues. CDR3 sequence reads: CASSSTGTGDGYTF. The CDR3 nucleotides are TGCGCCAGCAGCTCTACCGGGACAGGGGATGGCTACACCTTC.

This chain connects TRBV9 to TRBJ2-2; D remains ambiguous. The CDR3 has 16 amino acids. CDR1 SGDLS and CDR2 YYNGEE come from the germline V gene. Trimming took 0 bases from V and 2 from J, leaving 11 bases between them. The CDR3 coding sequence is TGTGCCAGCAGCGTAGCTATCGGCAGTAACACCGGGGAGCTGTTTTTT. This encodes CASSVAIGSNTGELFF.

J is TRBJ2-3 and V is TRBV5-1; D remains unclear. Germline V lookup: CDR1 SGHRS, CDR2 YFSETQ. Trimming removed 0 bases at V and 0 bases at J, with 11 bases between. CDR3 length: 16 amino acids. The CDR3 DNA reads TGCGCCAGCAGCTTGGGGAGCCGTACTAGCACAGATACGCAGTATTTT. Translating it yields CASSLGSRTSTDTQYF.

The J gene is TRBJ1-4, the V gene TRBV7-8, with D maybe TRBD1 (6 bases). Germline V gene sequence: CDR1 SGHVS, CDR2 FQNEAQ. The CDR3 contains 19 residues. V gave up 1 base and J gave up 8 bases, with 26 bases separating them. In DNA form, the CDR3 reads TGTGCCAGCAGCTTAGTCTCGCCAGGGGCCTCCGCCGGTCGGGAAAAACTGTTTTTT. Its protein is CASSLVSPGASAGREKLFF.